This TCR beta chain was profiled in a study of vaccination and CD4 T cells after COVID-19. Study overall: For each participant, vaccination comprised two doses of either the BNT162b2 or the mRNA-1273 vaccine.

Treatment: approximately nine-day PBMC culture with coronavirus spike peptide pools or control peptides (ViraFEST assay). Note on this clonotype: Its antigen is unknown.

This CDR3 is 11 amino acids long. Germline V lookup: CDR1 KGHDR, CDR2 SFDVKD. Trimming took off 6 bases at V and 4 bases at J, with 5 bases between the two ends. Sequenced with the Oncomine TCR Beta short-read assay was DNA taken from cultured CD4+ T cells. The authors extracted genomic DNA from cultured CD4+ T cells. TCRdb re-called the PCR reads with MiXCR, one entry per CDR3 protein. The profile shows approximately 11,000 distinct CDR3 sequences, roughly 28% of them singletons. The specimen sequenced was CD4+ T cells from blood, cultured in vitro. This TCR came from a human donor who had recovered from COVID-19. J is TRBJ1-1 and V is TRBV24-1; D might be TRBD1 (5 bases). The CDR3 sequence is CATSRGTEAFF. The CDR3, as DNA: TGTGCCACCAGTAGGGGCACTGAAGCTTTCTTT.